At least ten counts were recorded for the clone carrying this T cell receptor (beta chain). Amplification of TCR beta CDR3 regions used RNA transcripts. In the first round, RT-PCR was carried out with HTBI primers, and a multiplex PCR formed the second round. Each CDR3 protein is one row after TCRdb ran MiXCR on the multiplex PCR reads. The top ten hold about 7.3% of the sample, which has hundreds of thousands of distinct CDR3 sequences, just over 15% seen once. This sample is part of a study of Graves' ophthalmopathy and Graves' hyperthyroidism. Trimming cost V 6 bases and J 3 bases, with 17 bases left between them. The CDR3 is 15 amino acids. Germline assignment: CDR1 SNHLY and CDR2 FYNNEI.

V gene TRBV2 combines with J gene TRBJ1-2; a possible D gene is TRBD1 (5 bases). The source material was peripheral blood. This TCR was sampled from a woman aged 18-30 years with stable Graves' hyperthyroidism. CDR3 sequence reads: CASRSPTGGYYGYTF. The CDR3 region has the DNA TGTGCCAGCAGGAGTCCCACGGGGGGGTACTATGGCTACACCTTC.